This T cell receptor beta chain came from a study of cytomegalovirus exposure and HLA in healthy donors. Study at large: Most genotyped donors, over 70% of about 400, had Caucasian-associated genetic ancestry.

The PCR employed 60 Vbeta primers together with 13 Jbeta primers. In the original workflow: An analysis that came later counted some 85 million unique TCR beta chains, around 12 million shared. Libraries were prepared by immunoSEQ multiplex PCR; TCRdb keeps only in-frame clonotypes and omits some of them. V, J and clone size were drawn from that table, and D and trimming were deduced from the DNA. The sample includes about 230,000 clones, 70% to 85% of them seen just once. Germline CDR1 is ENHRY and CDR2 is SYGVKD. Trimming at V came to 5 bases and at J to 8 bases, leaving 9 bases not matched to a gene. This CDR3 contains 14 residues.

The sequencing sample was made of PBMCs. This clonotype originated in a woman aged 60-75 years in good health and CMV-seropositive. The rearrangement uses TRBV10-3 and TRBJ2-1; 7 bases line up with TRBD1. This CDR3 reads CAISKNDRAYEQFF. DNA of the CDR3: TGTGCCATCAGTAAAAACGACAGGGCATATGAGCAGTTCTTC.